The rows below give T cell receptor beta chains drawn from one sample of a study of Ad26.COV2.S vaccination and SARS-CoV-2 variants. Data came from immunoSEQ multiplex PCR; TCRdb stores just in-frame clones and leaves some out. The sample records 320,000 or so clones, roughly 90% being singletons. The sequenced sample was peripheral blood, obtained in a trial of Ad26.COV2.S vaccine versus placebo. The receptors were sampled from a person aged 18-65 years who received the Ad26.COV2.S COVID-19 vaccine or a placebo. Both conserved end residues are part of each CDR3. The order of the fields is CDR3 length, V gene, J gene, D gene, clone size, CDR3 protein, CDR3 DNA. The D gene is left open where the match is weak. Clone size is stated in some rows and not others, as once, few, many or a class when expanded.

16,TRBV18,TRBJ1-4,NA,few,CASSQGTGATNEKLFF,TGTGCCAGCTCACAGGGGACGGGGGCAACTAATGAAAAACTGTTTTTT
13,TRBV6-2/TRBV6-3,TRBJ1-1,NA,NA,CASSYPAGVEAFF,TGTGCCAGCAGTTACCCGGCAGGAGTTGAAGCTTTCTTT
15,TRBV4-2,TRBJ1-2,TRBD1,NA,CASSQESRGNYGYTF,TGTGCCAGCAGCCAAGAGAGCAGGGGGAACTATGGCTACACCTTC
13,TRBV6-5,TRBJ2-1,NA,NA,CASTNFPYNEQFF,TGTGCCAGCACAAACTTCCCCTACAATGAGCAGTTCTTC
14,TRBV6-4,TRBJ2-3,NA,NA,CASSDSGDTDTQYF,TGTGCCAGCAGTGACTCGGGCGACACAGATACGCAGTATTTT
16,TRBV13,TRBJ2-3,TRBD2,once,CASSLTSGGYTDTQYF,TGTGCCAGCAGCTTAACTAGCGGGGGGTACACAGATACGCAGTATTTT
15,TRBV5-6,TRBJ2-5,NA,NA,CASSLFSERGETQYF,TGTGCCAGCAGCTTATTCTCGGAGAGGGGAGAGACCCAGTACTTC
15,TRBV9,TRBJ1-2,NA,NA,CASSVEGRGARGYTF,TGTGCCAGCAGCGTAGAAGGAAGAGGGGCGAGGGGCTACACCTTC
16,TRBV3-1/TRBV3-2,TRBJ2-4,NA,NA,CASSQYTGSIRDIQYF,TGTGCCAGCAGCCAATACACCGGGAGTATAAGGGACATTCAGTACTTC
18,TRBV25-1,TRBJ1-6,TRBD1,NA,CASSRTGGFESYNSPLHF,TGTGCCAGCAGTCGGACAGGGGGCTTTGAATCCTATAATTCACCCCTCCACTTT
15,TRBV6-2/TRBV6-3,TRBJ2-1,TRBD2,NA,CASSYFEREGVEQFF,TGTGCCAGCAGTTACTTCGAGCGGGAGGGCGTTGAGCAGTTCTTC
15,TRBV19,TRBJ2-2,NA,NA,CASTYFSGNTGELFF,TGTGCCAGTACTTACTTCAGCGGGAACACCGGGGAGCTGTTTTTT
16,TRBV9,TRBJ1-2,NA,NA,CASSVGVRQMNYGYTF,TGTGCCAGCAGCGTAGGTGTTAGGCAGATGAACTATGGCTACACCTTC
12,TRBV5-1,TRBJ1-1,NA,once,CASRLSGTEAFF,TGCGCCAGCCGACTCAGTGGCACTGAAGCTTTCTTT
13,TRBV10-3,TRBJ2-7,NA,NA,CATGLLSSYEQYF,TGTGCCACCGGACTCCTGAGCTCCTACGAGCAGTACTTC
18,TRBV4-1,TRBJ2-1,TRBD2,NA,CASTLNGASGRAGDEQFF,TGCGCCAGCACTCTCAACGGGGCTAGCGGGAGGGCCGGGGATGAGCAGTTCTTC
18,TRBV14,TRBJ2-1,TRBD2,NA,CASSQGWAGLAGFDEQFF,TGTGCCAGCAGCCAAGGTTGGGCCGGACTAGCGGGGTTCGATGAGCAGTTCTTC
18,TRBV19,TRBJ1-1,NA,NA,CASSPTPLMTEPNIEAFF,TGTGCCAGTAGTCCTACCCCCTTAATGACAGAGCCAAATATTGAAGCTTTCTTT
14,TRBV5-1,TRBJ2-1,NA,NA,CASRSGNSYNEQFF,TGCGCCAGCAGGTCTGGTAACAGCTACAATGAGCAGTTCTTC
20,TRBV6-2/TRBV6-3,TRBJ1-2,NA,NA,CASSYFDVRGPRPLNYGYTF,TGTGCCAGCAGTTACTTTGACGTCCGGGGCCCACGACCCTTAAACTATGGCTACACCTTC
13,TRBV11-2,TRBJ2-7,NA,NA,CASSFGPSWEQYF,TGTGCCAGCAGCTTTGGCCCGTCCTGGGAGCAGTACTTC
12,TRBV6-5,TRBJ1-2,TRBD1,NA,CASTRQGPTYTF,TGTGCCAGCACCCGACAGGGTCCCACCTACACCTTC
13,TRBV5-1,TRBJ2-1,NA,NA,CASSLSQLNEQFF,TGCGCCAGCAGCTTGAGCCAGCTCAATGAGCAGTTCTTC
13,TRBV4-3,TRBJ1-1,TRBD1,NA,CASSKGTVNEAFF,TGCGCCAGCAGCAAAGGGACAGTGAATGAAGCTTTCTTT
13,TRBV4-3,TRBJ2-1,NA,NA,CASSQGPYNEQFF,TGCGCCAGCAGCCAAGGACCCTACAATGAGCAGTTCTTC
12,TRBV6-6,TRBJ2-1,NA,NA,CASSSAINEQFF,TGTGCCAGCAGTTCCGCAATCAATGAGCAGTTCTTC
15,TRBV7-2,TRBJ1-1,TRBD1,NA,CASSSRGTGISEAFF,TGTGCCAGCAGCTCCCGTGGGACAGGAATCTCTGAAGCTTTCTTT